A selection of T cell receptor beta chains follows, all from one sample in a study of metastatic and nonmetastatic thyroid tumors. TCRdb redid the clone calls on the PCR reads using MiXCR. The table lists tens of thousands of clones, about a sixth of them singletons. Sequencing was done on a sample of blood. Receptors were obtained from a male donor with papillary thyroid cancer or a benign thyroid nodule (not recorded which). Some clones in this sample may be carry-over from other donors' samples. Both conserved end residues are part of each CDR3. The D gene is left open where the match is weak. A clone size is listed for some rows: how often the clone was seen (once, few, many), or a class if it is expanded.

j_call	clone_size	d_call	v_call	cdr3_aa	cdr3_nt
TRBJ2-7	many	TRBD2	TRBV11-2	CASSILAGEFYEQYF	TGTGCCAGCAGCATACTAGCGGGGGAATTCTACGAGCAGTACTTC
TRBJ2-1	medium-sized	NA	TRBV27	CASSSGTTSNEQFF	TGTGCCAGCAGTTCCGGAACAACTTCCAATGAGCAGTTCTTC
TRBJ2-7	NA	TRBD1	TRBV6-1	CASDPPGQGIYEQYF	TGTGCCAGCGATCCTCCTGGACAGGGGATCTACGAGCAGTACTTC
TRBJ2-2	many	NA	TRBV9	CASSPRTFGLNTGELFF	TGTGCCAGCAGCCCCCGTACTTTCGGGTTAAACACCGGGGAGCTGTTTTTT
TRBJ2-5	many	TRBD2	TRBV19	CASTDWTSGQETQYF	TGTGCCAGTACCGACTGGACTAGCGGGCAAGAGACCCAGTACTTC
TRBJ2-3	many	TRBD2	TRBV3-1	CASSQRTGGRSTDTQYF	TGTGCCAGCAGCCAACGTACCGGCGGGAGAAGCACAGATACGCAGTATTTT
TRBJ2-5	many	TRBD1	TRBV7-7	CASSKSTDRGRKETQYF	TGTGCCAGCAGCAAATCTACGGACAGGGGGCGAAAAGAGACCCAGTACTTC
TRBJ2-1	many	NA	TRBV6-4	CASSSGARNNEQFF	TGTGCCAGCAGTAGCGGAGCGCGCAACAATGAGCAGTTCTTC
TRBJ1-3	many	TRBD1	TRBV3-1	CASSPRQGPVLSGNTIYF	TGTGCCAGCAGCCCCCGACAGGGGCCCGTACTCTCTGGAAACACCATATATTTT
TRBJ2-7	many	NA	TRBV5-8	CASSLGADQQEYF	TGTGCCAGCAGCTTGGGGGCAGACCAGCAAGAGTACTTC
TRBJ2-7	NA	NA	TRBV6-5	CASSYSGRTGVWEQYF	TGTGCCAGCAGTTACTCGGGCCGGACTGGGGTTTGGGAGCAGTACTTC
TRBJ1-5	many	TRBD1	TRBV3-1	CASSQGTGKQPQHF	TGTGCCAGCAGCCAAGGGACAGGGAAACAGCCCCAGCATTTT
TRBJ2-5	few	TRBD1	TRBV19	CASSIGGGLETQYF	TGTGCCAGTAGTATAGGAGGGGGCCTAGAGACCCAGTACTTC
TRBJ2-2	many	TRBD2	TRBV11-2	CASRGPTSPDVELFF	TGTGCCAGCAGGGGCCCGACTAGCCCCGATGTGGAGCTGTTTTTT
TRBJ1-1	NA	NA	TRBV2	CASSPGQYAEAFF	TGTGCCAGCAGCCCCGGACAGTACGCTGAAGCTTTCTTT
TRBJ1-1	many	NA	TRBV6-1	CASTSGALNTEAFF	TGTGCCAGCACCTCAGGGGCGCTGAACACTGAAGCTTTCTTT
TRBJ2-3	many	TRBD2	TRBV11-2	CASSLESRLAGGTDTQYF	TGTGCCAGCAGCTTAGAATCAAGACTAGCGGGGGGGACAGATACGCAGTATTTT
TRBJ1-5	few	NA	TRBV12-3/TRBV12-4	CASISCKGNQPQHF	TGTGCCAGCATTTCCTGTAAAGGGAACCAGCCCCAGCATTTT
TRBJ2-4	many	NA	TRBV30	CAWSLQGGLAKNIQYF	TGTGCCTGGAGTTTGCAGGGGGGACTAGCCAAAAACATTCAGTACTTC
TRBJ2-7	few	NA	TRBV12-3/TRBV12-4	CAGSWNPQYEQYF	TGTGCCGGCAGCTGGAATCCTCAGTACGAGCAGTACTTC
TRBJ2-3	many	TRBD1	TRBV9	CASSSRDRSTDTQYF	TGTGCCAGCAGCTCTAGGGACAGAAGCACAGATACGCAGTATTTT
TRBJ2-4	many	TRBD1	TRBV19	CASSGTGAAGIQYF	TGTGCCAGTAGTGGGACAGGGGCTGCCGGGATTCAGTACTTC
TRBJ2-1	many	TRBD1	TRBV7-3	CASSLTWTGVSDEQFF	TGTGCCAGCAGCTTAACGTGGACAGGGGTTAGCGATGAGCAGTTCTTC
TRBJ1-1	many	NA	TRBV9	CASSVAVDRPMNTEAFF	TGTGCCAGCAGCGTAGCTGTCGACAGACCTATGAACACTGAAGCTTTCTTT
TRBJ2-1	few	NA	TRBV5-1	CASIRHRDEQFF	TGCGCCAGCATCCGGCATCGGGACGAGCAGTTCTTC
TRBJ2-1	many	NA	TRBV6-4	CASSVEGAQDEQFF	TGTGCCAGCAGTGTGGAGGGGGCGCAGGATGAGCAGTTCTTC
TRBJ2-1	NA	TRBD2	TRBV5-1	CASILAGAGCLDYYNEQFF	TGCGCCAGCATCTTGGCCGGAGCGGGATGCCTCGATTACTACAATGAGCAGTTCTTC
TRBJ2-3	NA	NA	TRBV4-3	CASSQGQASSTDTQYF	TGCGCCAGCAGCCAAGGACAGGCGTCTAGCACAGATACGCAGTATTTT
TRBJ2-3	many	TRBD2	TRBV3-1	CASSQEAGAITDTQYF	TGTGCCAGCAGCCAAGAAGCGGGGGCCATCACAGATACGCAGTATTTT
TRBJ2-1	many	TRBD2	TRBV19	CASSIAGGSRGEQFF	TGTGCCAGTAGTATAGCGGGGGGGTCCCGTGGTGAGCAGTTCTTC
TRBJ1-5	NA	NA	TRBV4-1	CASSQGPGSNQPQHF	TGCGCCAGCAGCCAAGGCCCGGGAAGCAATCAGCCCCAGCATTTT
TRBJ1-1	few	NA	TRBV6-1	CAISYGGNTEAFF	TGTGCCATCAGCTATGGCGGGAACACTGAAGCTTTCTTT
TRBJ2-7	few	NA	TRBV6-2/TRBV6-3	CASITEGFSYEQYF	TGTGCCAGCATTACCGAAGGGTTTTCCTACGAGCAGTACTTC
TRBJ2-7	many	NA	TRBV7-9	CASSLDGTSYEQYF	TGTGCCAGCAGCTTAGACGGGACCAGCTACGAGCAGTACTTC
TRBJ1-1	many	NA	TRBV5-6	CASSLGGRGNTEAFF	TGTGCCAGCAGCTTGGGGGGGCGGGGAAACACTGAAGCTTTCTTT